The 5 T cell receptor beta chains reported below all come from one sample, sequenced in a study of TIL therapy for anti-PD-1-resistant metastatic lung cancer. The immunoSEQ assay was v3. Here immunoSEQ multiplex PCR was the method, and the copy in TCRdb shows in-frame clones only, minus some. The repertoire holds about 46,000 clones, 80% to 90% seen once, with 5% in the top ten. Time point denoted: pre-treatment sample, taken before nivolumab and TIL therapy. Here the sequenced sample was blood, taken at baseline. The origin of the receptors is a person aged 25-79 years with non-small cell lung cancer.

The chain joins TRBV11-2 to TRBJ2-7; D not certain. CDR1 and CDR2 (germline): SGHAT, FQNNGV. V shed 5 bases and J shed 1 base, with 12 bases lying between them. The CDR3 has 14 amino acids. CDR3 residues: CASSPRTVSYEQYF. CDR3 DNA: TGTGCCAGCAGCCCGAGGACGGTTTCCTACGAGCAGTACTTC. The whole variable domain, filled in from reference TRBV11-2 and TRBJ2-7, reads EAGVAQSPRYKIIEKRQSVAFWCNPISGHATLYWYQQILGQGPKLLIQFQNNGVVDDSQLPKDRFSAERLKGVDSTLKIQPAKLEDSAVYLCASSPRTVSYEQYFGPGTRLTVT.

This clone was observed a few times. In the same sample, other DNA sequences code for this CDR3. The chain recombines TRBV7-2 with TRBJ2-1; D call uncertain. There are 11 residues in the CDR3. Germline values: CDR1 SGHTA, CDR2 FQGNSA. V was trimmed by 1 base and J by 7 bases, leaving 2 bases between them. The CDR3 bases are TGTGCCAGCAGCTTAGGAAATGAGCAGTTCTTC. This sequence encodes CASSLGNEQFF.

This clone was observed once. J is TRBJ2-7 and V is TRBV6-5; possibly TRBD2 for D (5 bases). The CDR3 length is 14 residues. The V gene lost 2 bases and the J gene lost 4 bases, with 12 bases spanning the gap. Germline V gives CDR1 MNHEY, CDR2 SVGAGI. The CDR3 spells CASSYTPGIYEQYF. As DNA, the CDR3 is TGTGCCAGCAGTTACACTCCGGGAATATACGAGCAGTACTTC.

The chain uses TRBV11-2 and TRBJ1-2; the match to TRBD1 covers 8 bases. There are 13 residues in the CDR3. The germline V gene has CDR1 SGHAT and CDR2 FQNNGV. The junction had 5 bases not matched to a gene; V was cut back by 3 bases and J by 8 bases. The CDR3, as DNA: TGTGCCAGCAGCTTTAACAGGGGGGTCGGCTACACCTTC. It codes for CASSFNRGVGYTF.

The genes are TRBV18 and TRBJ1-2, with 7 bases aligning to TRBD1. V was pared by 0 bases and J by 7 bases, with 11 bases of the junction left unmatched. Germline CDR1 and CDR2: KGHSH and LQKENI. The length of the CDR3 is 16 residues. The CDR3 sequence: CASSPPSLRQGGGYTF. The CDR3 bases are TGTGCCAGCTCACCACCGAGTTTGAGACAGGGTGGTGGCTACACCTTC.